Listed below are T cell receptor beta chains from one sample, sequenced in a study of TIL therapy for anti-PD-1-resistant metastatic lung cancer. Sequencing used immunoSEQ multiplex PCR; TCRdb keeps in-frame clones, though not all of them. The data show 95,000 or so clones, with about two thirds seen just once and about a tenth held by the top ten. The sample was tumor tissue, taken at baseline. These TCRs come from a person aged 25-80 years with non-small cell lung cancer. The CDR3 runs from the conserved cysteine through the conserved F or W. A D gene is named only where the DNA matches it firmly. Clone size is stated in some rows and not others, as once, few, many or a class when expanded.

cdr3_length: 15; j_call: TRBJ2-1; d_call: TRBD2; clone_size: once; v_call: TRBV7-8; cdr3_nt: TGTGCCAGCAGCTTAGTAGCGGGTGGAGGCAATGAGCAGTTCTTC; cdr3_aa: CASSLVAGGGNEQFF
cdr3_length: 16; j_call: TRBJ2-2; d_call: TRBD1; clone_size: many; v_call: TRBV7-6; cdr3_nt: TGTGCCAGCAGCTTTACCGGGACAGGGCGAACCGGGGAGCTGTTTTTT; cdr3_aa: CASSFTGTGRTGELFF
cdr3_length: 15; j_call: TRBJ2-7; d_call: TRBD1; clone_size: -; v_call: TRBV18; cdr3_nt: TGTGCCAGCTCACCTAGGGACAGGAGCTCCTACGAGCAGTACTTC; cdr3_aa: CASSPRDRSSYEQYF
cdr3_length: 14; j_call: TRBJ2-5; d_call: -; clone_size: -; v_call: TRBV24-1; cdr3_nt: TGTGCCACCAGTGAGGGCCCGAGCCAAGAGACCCAGTACTTC; cdr3_aa: CATSEGPSQETQYF
cdr3_length: 13; j_call: TRBJ2-1; d_call: TRBD1; clone_size: few; v_call: TRBV10-1; cdr3_nt: TGCGCCAGCACCCCGGGACAGGGAGGTGAGCAGTTCTTC; cdr3_aa: CASTPGQGGEQFF
cdr3_length: 22; j_call: TRBJ2-3; d_call: -; clone_size: -; v_call: TRBV28; cdr3_nt: TGTGCCAGCAGTTTATCCCAATATGGGTGGGACCCTAAGGGCGGACACACAGATACGCAGTATTTT; cdr3_aa: CASSLSQYGWDPKGGHTDTQYF
cdr3_length: 15; j_call: TRBJ2-5; d_call: -; clone_size: few; v_call: TRBV20-1; cdr3_nt: TGCAGTGCTAGTGCGTCCCAGCCAAGACAAGAGACCCAGTACTTC; cdr3_aa: CSASASQPRQETQYF
cdr3_length: 13; j_call: TRBJ1-1; d_call: -; clone_size: -; v_call: TRBV10-2; cdr3_nt: TGCGCCAGCAGTGGTAACGGGGGGACTGAAGCTTTCTTT; cdr3_aa: CASSGNGGTEAFF
cdr3_length: 12; j_call: TRBJ2-4; d_call: -; clone_size: -; v_call: TRBV30; cdr3_nt: TGTGCCTGGAGTGTATCCCGGGACATTCAGTACTTC; cdr3_aa: CAWSVSRDIQYF
cdr3_length: 13; j_call: TRBJ2-1; d_call: -; clone_size: -; v_call: TRBV6-4; cdr3_nt: TGTGCCAGCAGTGTAAGGACGGACAGTGAGCAGTTCTTC; cdr3_aa: CASSVRTDSEQFF
cdr3_length: 14; j_call: TRBJ2-1; d_call: TRBD1; clone_size: -; v_call: TRBV18; cdr3_nt: TGTGCCAGCTCACCCGGGACAGGGAACAATGAGCAGTTCTTC; cdr3_aa: CASSPGTGNNEQFF
cdr3_length: 13; j_call: TRBJ1-5; d_call: -; clone_size: -; v_call: TRBV12-3/TRBV12-4; cdr3_nt: TGTGCCAGCAGTTCCCAGGGAGCTCAGCCCCAGCATTTT; cdr3_aa: CASSSQGAQPQHF
cdr3_length: 13; j_call: TRBJ1-6; d_call: TRBD1; clone_size: many; v_call: TRBV7-9; cdr3_nt: TGTGCCAGCAGCTTAACAGGGGAATCACCCCTCCACTTT; cdr3_aa: CASSLTGESPLHF
cdr3_length: 13; j_call: TRBJ2-7; d_call: TRBD1; clone_size: -; v_call: TRBV6-5; cdr3_nt: TGTGCCAGCAGTCGGGACAGTCCCAGGGAGCAGTACTTC; cdr3_aa: CASSRDSPREQYF
cdr3_length: 14; j_call: TRBJ2-5; d_call: TRBD1; clone_size: -; v_call: TRBV18; cdr3_nt: TGTGCCAGCTCAACGACAGGGGATGGAGAGACCCAGTACTTC; cdr3_aa: CASSTTGDGETQYF
cdr3_length: 12; j_call: TRBJ2-1; d_call: -; clone_size: -; v_call: TRBV6-2/TRBV6-3; cdr3_nt: TGTGCCAGCAGCATAGCCCTCAGGGAGCAGTTCTTC; cdr3_aa: CASSIALREQFF
cdr3_length: 15; j_call: TRBJ1-3; d_call: TRBD1; clone_size: -; v_call: TRBV11-2; cdr3_nt: TGTGCCAGCAGTAAACAGGGGGCTCTTGGAAACACCATATATTTT; cdr3_aa: CASSKQGALGNTIYF
cdr3_length: 13; j_call: TRBJ2-6; d_call: -; clone_size: -; v_call: TRBV12-3/TRBV12-4; cdr3_nt: TGTGCCAGCAGGTCGGCTGGGGCCAACGTCCTGACTTTC; cdr3_aa: CASRSAGANVLTF
cdr3_length: 15; j_call: TRBJ1-4; d_call: TRBD1; clone_size: -; v_call: TRBV4-2; cdr3_nt: TGTGCCAGCAGCCATACGACAGGGAGTAACGAAAAACTGTTTTTT; cdr3_aa: CASSHTTGSNEKLFF
cdr3_length: 13; j_call: TRBJ1-3; d_call: -; clone_size: -; v_call: TRBV15; cdr3_nt: TGTGCCACCAGCAGAGAGGGGAGAAACACCATATATTTT; cdr3_aa: CATSREGRNTIYF
cdr3_length: 13; j_call: TRBJ2-5; d_call: -; clone_size: once; v_call: TRBV28; cdr3_nt: TGTGCCAGCAGTTTGGGGGGACGGGAGACCCAGTACTTC; cdr3_aa: CASSLGGRETQYF
cdr3_length: 16; j_call: TRBJ2-1; d_call: TRBD2; clone_size: many; v_call: TRBV5-1; cdr3_nt: TGCGCCAGCAGCCTGAGCATTAGCGGGGCCTACAATGAGCAGTTCTTC; cdr3_aa: CASSLSISGAYNEQFF
cdr3_length: 15; j_call: TRBJ2-3; d_call: -; clone_size: few; v_call: TRBV28; cdr3_nt: TGTGCCACCTCCCCCGGGCTAGCGTTAACAGATACGCAGTATTTT; cdr3_aa: CATSPGLALTDTQYF
cdr3_length: 15; j_call: TRBJ2-3; d_call: TRBD2; clone_size: -; v_call: TRBV4-3; cdr3_nt: TGCGCCAGCAGCCAAGCCCGGACTAGTGAAGATACGCAGTATTTT; cdr3_aa: CASSQARTSEDTQYF
cdr3_length: 14; j_call: TRBJ1-2; d_call: TRBD1; clone_size: once; v_call: TRBV5-4; cdr3_nt: TGTGCCAGCAGCTCCGGACAGGGATGGGGTGGCTACACCTTC; cdr3_aa: CASSSGQGWGGYTF
cdr3_length: 13; j_call: TRBJ1-1; d_call: -; clone_size: -; v_call: TRBV5-5; cdr3_nt: TGTGCCAGCAGCTTTCCAGGGGAGGCGGATGCTTTCTTT; cdr3_aa: CASSFPGEADAFF
cdr3_length: 12; j_call: TRBJ2-3; d_call: -; clone_size: -; v_call: TRBV7-2; cdr3_nt: TGTGCCAGCGTACAGGGAGCAGATACGCAGTATTTT; cdr3_aa: CASVQGADTQYF
cdr3_length: 15; j_call: TRBJ2-7; d_call: -; clone_size: -; v_call: TRBV6-2/TRBV6-3; cdr3_nt: TGTGCCAGCAGCACCCCGGGTAGACCATCCTACGAGCAGTACTTC; cdr3_aa: CASSTPGRPSYEQYF
cdr3_length: 11; j_call: TRBJ2-7; d_call: -; clone_size: few; v_call: TRBV20-1; cdr3_nt: TGCAGTGCTGAGCCCGTCCAGGAGCAGTACTTC; cdr3_aa: CSAEPVQEQYF
cdr3_length: 13; j_call: TRBJ2-4; d_call: -; clone_size: -; v_call: TRBV12-3/TRBV12-4; cdr3_nt: TGTGCCAGCAGTGTGACAGAGAAAAACATTCAGTACTTC; cdr3_aa: CASSVTEKNIQYF
cdr3_length: 14; j_call: TRBJ1-1; d_call: -; clone_size: few; v_call: TRBV14; cdr3_nt: TGTGCCAGCAGCCTTCAAGGACGGAACACTGAAGCTTTCTTT; cdr3_aa: CASSLQGRNTEAFF
cdr3_length: 17; j_call: TRBJ1-1; d_call: -; clone_size: -; v_call: TRBV28; cdr3_nt: TGTGCCAGCAGTTTATACGGGGGGAGCGTAGTTTACACTGAAGCTTTCTTT; cdr3_aa: CASSLYGGSVVYTEAFF
cdr3_length: 16; j_call: TRBJ1-5; d_call: -; clone_size: -; v_call: TRBV28; cdr3_nt: TGTGCCAGCAGCCTCATCGGACGCCGTAGCAATCAGCCCCAGCATTTT; cdr3_aa: CASSLIGRRSNQPQHF
cdr3_length: 14; j_call: TRBJ2-7; d_call: -; clone_size: -; v_call: TRBV19; cdr3_nt: TGTGCCAGTAGTATCCTCGGTTCCACCTACGAGCAGTACTTC; cdr3_aa: CASSILGSTYEQYF
cdr3_length: 16; j_call: TRBJ2-7; d_call: -; clone_size: -; v_call: TRBV4-3; cdr3_nt: TGCGCCAGCAGCCAAGGCGCAGGGAAAGACGCCTACGAGCAGTACTTC; cdr3_aa: CASSQGAGKDAYEQYF
cdr3_length: 14; j_call: TRBJ1-1; d_call: TRBD1; clone_size: -; v_call: TRBV5-4; cdr3_nt: TGTGCCAGCAGCGTATACAGGGGGAACACTGAAGCTTTCTTT; cdr3_aa: CASSVYRGNTEAFF
cdr3_length: 18; j_call: TRBJ2-2; d_call: TRBD1; clone_size: -; v_call: TRBV7-9; cdr3_nt: TGTGCCAGCAGCGGGAAATTAACAGGGGGCGGCTCTCCCGGGGAGCTGTTTTTT; cdr3_aa: CASSGKLTGGGSPGELFF
cdr3_length: 14; j_call: TRBJ1-2; d_call: TRBD1; clone_size: -; v_call: TRBV6-5; cdr3_nt: TGTGCCAGCAGTTCGGGACAGGCTAACTATGGCTACACCTTC; cdr3_aa: CASSSGQANYGYTF
cdr3_length: 15; j_call: TRBJ2-2; d_call: -; clone_size: -; v_call: TRBV18; cdr3_nt: TGTGCCAGCTCTGGAATGAAGCAGGGCCCCGGGGAGCTGTTTTTT; cdr3_aa: CASSGMKQGPGELFF